Detailed here is one T cell receptor beta chain. The source of the sample is a study of T-cell reconstitution after alpha-beta-depleted transplantation in children. Preparation of the TCRbeta library used unique molecular identifiers. TCRdb used MiXCR to reprocess the PCR reads, holding one entry per CDR3 protein. Here the sample spans more than 550,000 distinct CDR3 sequences, under 12% being singletons. This specimen consisted of PBMCs from the stem cell graft donor, obtained from the stem cell graft. The origin of this receptor is a human donor who donated a stem cell graft to a child with acute myeloid leukemia.

CDR3 nucleotide sequence: TGTGCCAGCAGTTCTGGACCCCCCTACGAGCAGTACTTC. It specifies CASSSGPPYEQYF. The rearrangement uses TRBV12-3 or TRBV12-4 and TRBJ2-7; the D is unclear. V was trimmed by 4 bases and J by 2 bases, leaving 9 bases between them. The CDR3 runs 13 residues.